The source of this T cell receptor beta chain is a study of blood T cells in healthy people across ages. Using a J-beta primer mix together with a sample-barcoded 5' primer, a second PCR was run for roughly 7 to 12 cycles. TCRdb processed the 5' RACE reads anew with MiXCR; each CDR3 protein has one entry. The sample has about 800,000 distinct CDR3 sequences, 20% to 25% seen once; the top ten hold around 3.6%. Trimming removed 2 bases from V and 1 base from J, with 14 bases in between. There are 16 residues in the CDR3. CDR1 MGHRA and CDR2 YSYEKL come from the germline V gene. Separately, the same data were catalogued under a study of T cells of mothers and their children. That source notes: The donors comprised a handful of children and their three healthy Caucasian mothers. Every microgram of extracted RNA entered cDNA synthesis, roughly 1.4 ug per 15 ul.

The material sequenced was blood. The sequence derives from a boy aged 5-17 years in good health. The J gene is TRBJ2-5, the V gene TRBV4-1, with a weak D call TRBD2 (6 bases). DNA of the CDR3: TGCGCCAGCAGCCAACACTCCGGGAGTTCCCAAGAGACCCAGTACTTC. Protein product: CASSQHSGSSQETQYF.